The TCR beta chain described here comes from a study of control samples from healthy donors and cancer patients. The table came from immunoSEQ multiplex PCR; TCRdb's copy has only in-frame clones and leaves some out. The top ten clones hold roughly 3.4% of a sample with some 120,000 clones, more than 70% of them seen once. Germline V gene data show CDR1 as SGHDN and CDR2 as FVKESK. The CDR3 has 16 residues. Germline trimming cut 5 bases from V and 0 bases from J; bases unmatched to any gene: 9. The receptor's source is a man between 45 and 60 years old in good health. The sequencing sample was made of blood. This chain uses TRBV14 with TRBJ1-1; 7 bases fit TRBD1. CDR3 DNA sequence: TGTGCCAGCAGCTGGATGTCAGGGGGTATGAACACTGAAGCTTTCTTT. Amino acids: CASSWMSGGMNTEAFF.